The clone carrying this T cell receptor (beta chain) was observed a few times. The antigen remains unidentified. The entry originates in a study of beta chain features in type 1 diabetes. All of the isolated RNA was reverse transcribed, so expressed TCRB transcripts were sequenced. The data were produced by immunoSEQ multiplex PCR, yet TCRdb's version contains in-frame clones alone and is incomplete. The sample consists of more than 300,000 clones, around 12% of them appearing once. Study observations and caveats: Shorter templates might be favored by PCR, equally in patients and controls. Moderate yet significant TCRB CDR3 shortening was seen in Type 1 diabetes patients in all four CD4+ subsets.

Sample: naive CD4+ T cells from blood. The sequence derives from a woman between 18 and 30 years old with type 1 diabetes.

As DNA, the CDR3 is TGTGCCAGCAGCCCGGGGACAGGGAATATCGGCGGGGAGCTGTTTTTT. It codes for CASSPGTGNIGGELFF. This sequence joins TRBV5-4 and TRBJ2-2; TRBD1 aligns across 9 bases. The V and J ends lost 4 bases and 7 bases, in that order; junction bases with no gene match: 11. The CDR3 spans 16 residues. Germline CDR1 is SGHNT and CDR2 is YYREEE (reference sequence).